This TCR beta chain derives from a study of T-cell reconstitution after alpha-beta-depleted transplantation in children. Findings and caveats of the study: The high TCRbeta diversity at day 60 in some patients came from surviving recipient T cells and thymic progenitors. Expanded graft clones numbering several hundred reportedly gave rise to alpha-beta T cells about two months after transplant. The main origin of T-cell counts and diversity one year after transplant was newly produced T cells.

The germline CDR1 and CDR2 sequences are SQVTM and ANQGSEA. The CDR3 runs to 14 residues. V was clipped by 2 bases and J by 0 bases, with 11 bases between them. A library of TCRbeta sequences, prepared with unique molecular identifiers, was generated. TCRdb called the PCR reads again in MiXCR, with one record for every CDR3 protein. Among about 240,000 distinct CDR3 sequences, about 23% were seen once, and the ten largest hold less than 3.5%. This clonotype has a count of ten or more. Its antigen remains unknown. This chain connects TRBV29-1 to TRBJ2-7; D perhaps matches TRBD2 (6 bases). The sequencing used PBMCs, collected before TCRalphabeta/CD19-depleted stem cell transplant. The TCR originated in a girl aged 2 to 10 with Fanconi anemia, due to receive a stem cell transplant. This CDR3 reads CSVETGVRSYEQYF. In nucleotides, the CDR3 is TGCAGCGTTGAAACGGGGGTCCGCTCCTACGAGCAGTACTTC.